The clone carrying this T cell receptor (beta chain) is medium-sized by share. Reverse primers in the TRAC or TRBC constant regions drove separate semi-nested PCRs for TCRalpha and TCRbeta. RNA input for cDNA ranged from roughly 3.5 to 500 ng. TCRdb processed the 5' RACE reads anew with MiXCR; each CDR3 protein has one entry. The table has about 5,600 distinct CDR3 sequences, about 32% seen once. This sample is part of a study of T cells generated in artificial thymic organoids. The CDR3 extends over 15 amino acids. The germline V and J ends were trimmed by 8 bases and 5 bases, with 19 bases remaining between them. Germline assignment: CDR1 SEHNR and CDR2 FQNEAQ (reference sequence).

The sample taken for sequencing was naive CD8+ T cells from blood. Subset of the sample: CD3+TCRalphabeta+CD8SP T cells; for blood, CD45RO-CCR7+ naive CD8+ T cells. The sequence was collected from a human donor who gave cord blood stem cells for thymic organoid culture, a cardiac surgery patient who gave postnatal thymus, or a blood donor (not recorded which). The J gene is TRBJ2-1, the V gene TRBV7-9; D perhaps matches TRBD2 (7 bases). The CDR3 bases are TGTGCCAGCTTCTTGGGGGGGGGCCCCCACAATGAGCAGTTCTTC. Its translation is CASFLGGGPHNEQFF.